This record looks at one T cell receptor beta chain sequence and its context. Here immunoSEQ multiplex PCR was the method, and the copy in TCRdb shows in-frame clones only, minus some. Here the sample spans under 130,000 clones, around nine tenths being singletons. The data were taken from a study of blood T cell repertoires in COVID-19. The CDR3 runs 13 residues. V shed 8 bases and J 8 bases; nucleotides not matched to a gene: 8. Per the germline V gene, CDR1 is MGHDK and CDR2 is SYGVNS. Source material: peripheral blood. This chain joins TRBV25-1 and TRBJ1-4; 7 nucleotides align to TRBD1. This clonotype was obtained from a human donor in a cohort sampled during active COVID-19. For the CDR3, the DNA is TGTGCCAGCGCCCGGGACAGAAACGAAAAACTGTTTTTT. This gives the protein CASARDRNEKLFF.